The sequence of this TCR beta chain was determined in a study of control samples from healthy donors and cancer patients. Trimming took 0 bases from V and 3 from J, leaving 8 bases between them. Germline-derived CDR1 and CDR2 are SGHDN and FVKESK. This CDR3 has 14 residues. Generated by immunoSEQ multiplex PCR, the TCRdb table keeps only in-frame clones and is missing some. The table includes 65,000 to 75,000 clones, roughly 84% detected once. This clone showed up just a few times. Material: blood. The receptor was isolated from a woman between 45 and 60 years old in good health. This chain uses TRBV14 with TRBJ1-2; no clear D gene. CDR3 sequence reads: CASSQDRGHYGYTF. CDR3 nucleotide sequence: TGTGCCAGCAGCCAAGATCGAGGGCACTATGGCTACACCTTC.